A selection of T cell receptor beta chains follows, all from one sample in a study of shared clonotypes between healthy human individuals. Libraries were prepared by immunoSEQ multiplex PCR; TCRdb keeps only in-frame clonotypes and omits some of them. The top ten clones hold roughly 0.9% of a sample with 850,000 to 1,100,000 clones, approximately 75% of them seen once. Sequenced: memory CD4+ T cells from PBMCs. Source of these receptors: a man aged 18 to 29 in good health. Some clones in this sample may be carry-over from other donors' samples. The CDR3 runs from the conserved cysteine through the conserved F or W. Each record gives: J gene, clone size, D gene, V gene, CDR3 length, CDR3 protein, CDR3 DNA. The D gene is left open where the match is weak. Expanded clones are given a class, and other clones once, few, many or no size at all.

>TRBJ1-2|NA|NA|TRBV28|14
CASHPDPPYYGYTF
TGTGCCAGCCACCCGGACCCCCCTTACTATGGCTACACCTTC
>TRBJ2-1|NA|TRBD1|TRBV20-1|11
CSAKDRVGQFF
TGCAGTGCGAAGGACAGGGTGGGGCAGTTCTTC
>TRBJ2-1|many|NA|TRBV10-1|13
CASSGTSYNEQFF
TGCGCCAGCAGCGGAACCTCCTACAATGAGCAGTTCTTC
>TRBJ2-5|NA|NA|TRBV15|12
CATLGAGETQYF
TGTGCCACCCTAGGGGCCGGCGAGACCCAGTACTTC
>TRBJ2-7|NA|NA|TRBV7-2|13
CASSSGPASEQYF
TGTGCCAGCAGCTCGGGACCTGCGAGCGAGCAGTACTTC
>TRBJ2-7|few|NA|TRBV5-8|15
CASSPFDGSSYEQYF
TGTGCCAGCAGCCCGTTCGACGGTTCCTCCTACGAGCAGTACTTC
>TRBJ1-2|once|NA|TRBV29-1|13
CSVNRDTNYGYTF
TGCAGCGTGAACCGGGACACTAACTATGGCTACACCTTC
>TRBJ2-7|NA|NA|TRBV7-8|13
CASSPRLDYEQYF
TGTGCCAGCAGCCCCCGTTTGGACTACGAGCAGTACTTC
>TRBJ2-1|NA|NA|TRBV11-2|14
CASSLAQAYGEQFF
TGTGCCAGCAGCTTAGCTCAGGCCTACGGGGAGCAGTTCTTC
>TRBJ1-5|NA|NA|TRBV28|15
CASSFGASVNQPQHF
TGTGCCAGCAGTTTTGGCGCCAGCGTCAATCAGCCCCAGCATTTT
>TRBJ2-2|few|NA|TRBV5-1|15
CASSLVRDNTGELFF
TGCGCCAGCAGCTTGGTTAGGGATAACACCGGGGAGCTGTTTTTT
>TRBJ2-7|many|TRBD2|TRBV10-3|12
CANGGARDEQYF
TGTGCCAACGGGGGGGCCCGGGACGAGCAGTACTTC
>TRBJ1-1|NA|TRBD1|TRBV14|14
CASSQLGTGTEAFF
TGTGCCAGCAGCCAATTGGGGACAGGCACTGAAGCTTTCTTT
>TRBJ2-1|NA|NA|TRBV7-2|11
CASSLRGEQFF
TGTGCCAGCAGCTTAAGGGGTGAGCAGTTCTTC
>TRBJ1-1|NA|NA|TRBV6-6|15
CASGGPSGVGTEAFF
TGTGCCAGCGGTGGGCCCTCGGGGGTAGGCACTGAAGCTTTCTTT
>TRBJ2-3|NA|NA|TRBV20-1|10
CSAGGDTQYF
TGCAGTGCGGGGGGAGATACGCAGTATTTT
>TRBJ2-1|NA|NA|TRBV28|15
CASSTPTLTSNEQFF
TGTGCCAGCAGCACCCCGACCTTGACTAGCAATGAGCAGTTCTTC
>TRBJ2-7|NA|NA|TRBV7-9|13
CASSSRPRGKQYF
TGTGCCAGCAGCTCCCGCCCCCGCGGTAAGCAGTACTTC
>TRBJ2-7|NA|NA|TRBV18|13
CASSPQGTYEQYF
TGTGCCAGCTCACCGCAGGGAACCTACGAGCAGTACTTC
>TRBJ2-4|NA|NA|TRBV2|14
CASSDSRVKNIQYF
TGTGCCAGCAGTGATTCCAGGGTCAAAAACATTCAGTACTTC
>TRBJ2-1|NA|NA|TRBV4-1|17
CASSQPRLVRSYNEQFF
TGCGCCAGCAGCCAACCTCGACTAGTTAGGTCCTACAATGAGCAGTTCTTC
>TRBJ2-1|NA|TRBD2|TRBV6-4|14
CASARLAGSSEQFF
TGTGCCAGCGCGCGACTAGCGGGAAGTTCTGAGCAGTTCTTC
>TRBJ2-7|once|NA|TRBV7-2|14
CASRSGTPLLGQYF
TGTGCCAGCAGATCCGGGACTCCCTTGTTGGGGCAGTACTTC
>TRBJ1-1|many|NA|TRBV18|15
CASSPLEDRDTEAFF
TGTGCCAGCTCACCTCTGGAAGATCGGGACACTGAAGCTTTCTTT
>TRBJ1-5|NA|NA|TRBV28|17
CASSLNVLGSSNQPQHF
TGTGCCAGCAGTTTAAACGTTCTCGGGTCAAGCAATCAGCCCCAGCATTTT
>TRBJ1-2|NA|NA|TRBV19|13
CASSMPEYYGYTF
TGTGCCAGTAGTATGCCGGAATACTATGGCTACACCTTC
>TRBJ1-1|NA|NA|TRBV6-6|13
CATVRNIPPEAFF
TGTGCCACGGTCAGGAATATCCCTCCTGAAGCTTTCTTT
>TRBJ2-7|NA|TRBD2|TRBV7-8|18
CASSPRAQGTSGSYEQYF
TGTGCCAGCAGCCCTAGGGCCCAAGGGACTAGCGGATCCTACGAGCAGTACTTC
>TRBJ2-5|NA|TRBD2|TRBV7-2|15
CASSSGGIGPGTQYF
TGTGCCAGCAGCTCCGGGGGGATCGGTCCGGGGACCCAGTACTTC
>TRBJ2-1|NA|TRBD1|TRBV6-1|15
CASSDLGGLHNEQFF
TGTGCCAGCAGTGATTTAGGGGGCCTACACAATGAGCAGTTCTTC
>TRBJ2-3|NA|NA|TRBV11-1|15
CASSFIGRDTDTQYF
TGTGCCAGCAGCTTTATCGGCAGAGACACAGATACGCAGTATTTT
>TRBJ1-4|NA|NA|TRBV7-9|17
CASSLAVGQAYNEKLFF
TGTGCCAGCAGCTTAGCGGTGGGGCAGGCCTATAATGAAAAACTGTTTTTT
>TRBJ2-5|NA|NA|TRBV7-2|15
CASSLVGDTGVTEYF
TGTGCCAGCAGCTTAGTGGGGGACACGGGGGTGACCGAGTACTTC
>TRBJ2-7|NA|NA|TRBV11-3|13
CASSPQDSYEQYF
TGTGCCAGCAGCCCCCAGGACAGCTACGAGCAGTACTTC
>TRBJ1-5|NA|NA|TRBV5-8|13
CASSFSNNQPQHF
TGTGCCAGCAGCTTTTCTAACAATCAGCCCCAGCATTTT
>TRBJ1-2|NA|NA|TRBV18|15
CASSPRKGTSYGYTF
TGTGCCAGCTCACCCCGGAAAGGGACCAGCTATGGCTACACCTTC
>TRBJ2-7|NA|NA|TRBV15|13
CATSQRGRHEQYF
TGTGCCACCAGCCAGAGGGGCCGGCACGAGCAGTACTTC
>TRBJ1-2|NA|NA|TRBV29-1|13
CSVGSRERRGYTF
TGCAGCGTTGGATCTCGGGAAAGAAGGGGCTACACCTTC
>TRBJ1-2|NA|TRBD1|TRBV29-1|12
CSVTGGSYGYTF
TGCAGCGTAACAGGGGGGTCCTATGGCTACACCTTC
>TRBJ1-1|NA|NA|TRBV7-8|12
CASSLAGIEAFF
TGTGCCAGCAGCTTAGCGGGAATTGAAGCTTTCTTT
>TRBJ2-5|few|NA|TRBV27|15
CASSLTADTQETQYF
TGTGCCAGCAGTTTGACGGCGGACACCCAAGAGACCCAGTACTTC
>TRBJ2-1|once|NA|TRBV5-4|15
CASSFPPADVDEQFF
TGTGCCAGCAGCTTTCCACCGGCAGACGTCGATGAGCAGTTCTTC
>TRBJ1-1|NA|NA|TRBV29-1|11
CSVEGTGRVFF
TGCAGCGTTGAGGGTACAGGGCGGGTTTTCTTT
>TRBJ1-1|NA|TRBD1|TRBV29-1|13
CSAGQGAGTEAFF
TGCAGCGCTGGACAGGGGGCGGGCACTGAAGCTTTCTTT
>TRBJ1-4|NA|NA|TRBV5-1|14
CASSFTRSEEKLFF
TGCGCCAGCAGCTTTACAAGGTCAGAGGAAAAACTGTTTTTT
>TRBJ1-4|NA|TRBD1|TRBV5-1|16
CASSSRREGGNEKLFF
TGCGCCAGCAGCTCCCGCCGGGAAGGGGGCAATGAAAAACTGTTTTTT
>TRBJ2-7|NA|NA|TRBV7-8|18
CASSRSGGRSWDSYEQYF
TGTGCCAGCAGCAGAAGCGGAGGAAGAAGTTGGGACTCCTACGAGCAGTACTTC
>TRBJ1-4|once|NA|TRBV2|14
CASSWRSTNEKLFF
TGTGCCAGCAGTTGGAGGTCTACTAATGAAAAACTGTTTTTT
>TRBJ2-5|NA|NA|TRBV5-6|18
CASSSSRRTAWGQETQYF
TGTGCCAGCAGCTCAAGTCGCAGGACGGCGTGGGGCCAAGAGACCCAGTACTTC
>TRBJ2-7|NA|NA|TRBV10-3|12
CAIRAASGEQYF
TGTGCCATCCGCGCTGCTTCCGGCGAGCAGTACTTC
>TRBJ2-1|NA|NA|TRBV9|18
CASSGLRGRLSSYNEQFF
TGTGCCAGCAGCGGACTCAGGGGAAGGCTAAGCTCCTACAATGAGCAGTTCTTC
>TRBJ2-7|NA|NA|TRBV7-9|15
CASSQGGGGPYEQYF
TGTGCCAGCAGCCAGGGGGGAGGGGGCCCCTACGAGCAGTACTTC
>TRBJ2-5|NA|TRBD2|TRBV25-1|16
CASSEPYSGRGETQYF
TGTGCCAGCAGTGAACCCTATAGCGGGAGGGGAGAGACCCAGTACTTC
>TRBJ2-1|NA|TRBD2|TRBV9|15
CASSVEAGEGNEQFF
TGTGCCAGCAGCGTAGAGGCGGGAGAGGGCAATGAGCAGTTCTTC
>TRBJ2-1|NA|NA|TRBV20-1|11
CSAARGDEQFF
TGCAGTGCCGCGAGGGGGGATGAGCAGTTCTTC
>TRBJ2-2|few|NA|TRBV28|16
CASSLGEFRDSGELFF
TGTGCCAGCAGTTTAGGAGAGTTTCGGGATAGCGGGGAGCTGTTTTTT